These 27 T cell receptor beta chains were all obtained from the same sample, sequenced in a study of cytomegalovirus exposure and HLA in healthy donors. Use of 60 Vbeta and 13 Jbeta primers characterized the PCR. Sequencing used immunoSEQ multiplex PCR; TCRdb keeps in-frame clones, though not all of them. The sample includes 120,000 or so clones, 60% to 85% of them seen just once. Specimen: PBMCs. These receptors came from a human donor in good health.

This clone was seen just once. The CDR3, as DNA: TGTGCCAGCAGCCTGACTAGCGGGGGCTCAGATACGCAGTATTTT. This codes for CASSLTSGGSDTQYF. The chain has TRBV7-2 and TRBJ2-3, with TRBD2 identical over 12 bases. CDR3 length: 15 residues. Germline values: CDR1 SGHTA, CDR2 FQGNSA. V was pared by 5 bases and J by 4 bases, with 4 bases of the junction left unmatched.

The rearrangement links TRBV6-1 to TRBJ2-1; the match to TRBD2 covers 11 bases. Germline lookup yields CDR1 MNHNS and CDR2 SASEGT. With V trimmed by 5 bases and J by 6 bases, 0 bases remained unmatched. The CDR3 has 13 residues. As DNA, the CDR3 is TGTGCCAGCAGTACTAGCGGGGGCAATGAGCAGTTCTTC. Translated, it gives CASSTSGGNEQFF.

This sequence joins TRBV5-1 and TRBJ1-4, with TRBD1 as a possible D gene (5 bases). CDR3 length: 11 amino acids. Trimming cost V 4 bases and J 16 bases, with 14 bases left between them. Per germline, CDR1 SGHRS and CDR2 YFSETQ. The DNA of the CDR3 is TGCGCCAGCAGCCCCCCGGGGGGTGAGTTTTTT. Encoded protein: CASSPPGGEFF.

This clone showed up just a few times. The chain is built from TRBV7-9 and TRBJ1-2; possibly TRBD1 for D (6 bases). CDR1 SEHNR and CDR2 FQNEAQ come from the germline V gene (reference sequence). This CDR3 has 16 residues. Trimming removed 5 bases at V and 8 bases at J, with 24 bases between. The CDR3 coding sequence is TGTGCCAGCAGCGGGCGGAAGACAGGCTCCTTGCGAGGCTACACCTTC. This sequence encodes CASSGRKTGSLRGYTF.

The rearrangement uses TRBV7-8 and TRBJ1-3, with TRBD1 matching 10 bases. Per the germline V gene, CDR1 is SGHVS and CDR2 is FQNEAQ. J was trimmed by 4 bases and V by 3 bases; bases with no gene match: 9. CDR3 size: 17 residues. CDR3 bases: TGTGCCAGCAGCTTGCCTTCCGGGACAGGGGTAGGAAACACCATATATTTT. Amino acids: CASSLPSGTGVGNTIYF.

V is TRBV5-6 and J is TRBJ1-5; D is perhaps TRBD1 (6 bases). Trimming shortened V by 1 base and J by 4 bases, and 12 bases separated the two germline ends. CDR3 size: 15 residues. Germline V gene sequence: CDR1 SGHDT, CDR2 YYEEEE. For the CDR3, the DNA is TGTGCCAGCAGCTTGTCAGCAGGGGATAATCAGCCCCAGCATTTT. It translates to CASSLSAGDNQPQHF.

The J gene is TRBJ1-6, the V gene TRBV2; D ambiguous. In germline, CDR1 is SNHLY, CDR2 FYNNEI. This CDR3 has 15 residues. V shed 4 bases and J shed 7 bases, with 14 bases lying between them. Written as DNA, the CDR3 is TGTGCCAGCAGTGGCCTGGTGGGCGGGAATTCACCCCTCCACTTT. Its translation: CASSGLVGGNSPLHF. The whole variable domain, filled in from reference TRBV2 and TRBJ1-6, reads EPEVTQTPSHQVTQMGQEVILRCVPISNHLYFYWYRQILGQKVEFLVSFYNNEISEKSEIFDDQFSVERPDGSNFTLKIRSTKLEDSAMYFCASSGLVGGNSPLHFGNGTRLTVT.

The chain employs TRBV9 and TRBJ2-3; unclear D gene. V gave up 2 bases and J gave up 4 bases, with 8 bases separating them. CDR1 is SGDLS and CDR2 is YYNGEE in the germline V gene. The CDR3 is made up of 13 amino acids. The CDR3 DNA is TGTGCCAGCAGCGTCTTGGGCGCAGATACGCAGTATTTT. It translates to CASSVLGADTQYF. Full variable domain (remainder filled in from reference TRBV9 and TRBJ2-3): DSGVTQTPKHLITATGQRVTLRCSPRSGDLSVYWYQQSLDQGLQFLIQYYNGEERAKGNILERFSAQQFPDLHSELNLSSLELGDSALYFCASSVLGADTQYFGPGTRLTVL.

CDR3 sequence reads: CSAFGNGYTF. The DNA for the CDR3 is TGCAGTGCTTTCGGGAATGGCTACACCTTC. The chain joins TRBV20-1 to TRBJ1-2, with unresolved D. The germline V gene has CDR1 DFQATT and CDR2 SNEGSKA (reference sequence). The CDR3 has 10 residues. V lost 5 bases and J 6 bases, leaving 7 bases between the germline ends.

The gene calls are TRBV27 and TRBJ2-3; 10 bases agree with TRBD2. This CDR3 has 19 amino acids. Germline V CDR1 and CDR2: MNHEY, SMNVEV (reference sequence). Trimming removed 4 bases from V and 1 base from J; junction bases left unmatched: 14. CDR3 in DNA: TGTGCCAGCAGTTCTCCGGGGCAAGCGGGGGGGCTCGGCACAGATACGCAGTATTTT. Residues: CASSSPGQAGGLGTDTQYF.

This chain connects TRBV6-6 to TRBJ2-3; 7 bases align to TRBD2. With V trimmed by 4 bases and J by 2 bases, 3 bases remained unmatched. This CDR3 comprises 14 residues. CDR1 is MNHNY and CDR2 is SVGAGI in the germline V gene (reference sequence). As DNA, the CDR3 is TGTGCCAGCAGTTGGGGGGGACCCACAGATACGCAGTATTTT. Amino acid sequence: CASSWGGPTDTQYF.

The rearrangement joins TRBV19 to TRBJ1-6; no definite D call. The germline V gene has CDR1 LNHDA and CDR2 SQIVND (reference sequence). Trimming removed 5 bases from V and 7 bases from J, with 15 bases in between. The CDR3 extends over 15 amino acids. The CDR3, as DNA: TGTGCCAGTAGTCTAACCCCTAACCCGAATTCACCCCTCCACTTT. This encodes CASSLTPNPNSPLHF.

V gene TRBV6-5 combines with J gene TRBJ1-5; 8 positions match TRBD1. The V gene's germline CDR1 is MNHEY and CDR2 SVGAGI. This CDR3 region has 14 residues. Trimming cost V 0 bases and J 7 bases; bases outside gene matches: 2. CDR3 coding DNA: TGTGCCAGCAGTTACTCGGCAGGGGGCCAGCCCCAGCATTTT. This encodes CASSYSAGGQPQHF.

J is TRBJ2-7 and V is TRBV28; D possibly corresponds to TRBD1 (6 bases). The V and J ends lost 10 bases and 2 bases respectively, with 18 bases between them. The germline V gene has CDR1 MDHEN and CDR2 SYDVKM. CDR3 length: 14 residues. The CDR3 loop reads CATGATGYPYEQYF. The CDR3, as DNA: TGTGCCACCGGAGCAACAGGGTACCCCTACGAGCAGTACTTC.

This sequence joins TRBV4-1 and TRBJ2-1, with 12 bases aligning to TRBD2. The germline CDR1 and CDR2 sequences are MGHRA and YSYEKL. Unmatched junction bases numbered 7, after V lost 0 bases and J lost 10 bases. CDR3 length: 16 amino acids. The DNA of the CDR3 is TGCGCCAGCAGCCAAGAATCTAGCGGGGGGGCCATCGAGCAGTTCTTC. It translates to CASSQESSGGAIEQFF.

The V gene is TRBV29-1, the J gene TRBJ1-2; TRBD1 might be the D (5 bases). V was pared by 6 bases and J by 2 bases, with 13 bases between. This CDR3 is built from 13 residues. The germline V gene encodes CDR1 SQVTM and CDR2 ANQGSEA. CDR3 in DNA: TGCAGCGTCCTGGGGGAGGGAAACTATGGCTACACCTTC. Its translation is CSVLGEGNYGYTF.

The chain carries TRBV2 and TRBJ2-7, with unresolved D. V lost 8 bases and J 3 bases, leaving 5 bases between the germline ends. The length of the CDR3 is 10 residues. The germline gives CDR1 SNHLY, CDR2 FYNNEI. The CDR3 loop reads CASLNYEQYF. In DNA, the CDR3 is TGTGCCAGCCTAAACTACGAGCAGTACTTC. The full variable domain, completed using reference TRBV2 and TRBJ2-7, is EPEVTQTPSHQVTQMGQEVILRCVPISNHLYFYWYRQILGQKVEFLVSFYNNEISEKSEIFDDQFSVERPDGSNFTLKIRSTKLEDSAMYFCASLNYEQYFGPGTRLTVT.

The chain recombines TRBV29-1 with TRBJ2-3; TRBD1 matches at 8 bases. Germline lookup yields CDR1 SQVTM and CDR2 ANQGSEA. Losses at the gene ends were 6 bases for V and 2 bases for J; bases not matched to a gene: 10. The CDR3 covers 15 residues. The CDR3 DNA reads TGCAGCGTGGACGACAGGGGACTCGACACAGATACGCAGTATTTT. Its protein product is CSVDDRGLDTDTQYF.

J is TRBJ2-5 and V is TRBV6-5; 7 bases align to TRBD2. CDR1 MNHEY and CDR2 SVGAGI come from the germline V gene. The V segment lost 5 bases and the J segment 5 bases; nucleotides outside the gene matches: 11. This CDR3 is built from 15 residues. The chain's CDR3 is CASSPAGREAETQYF. The CDR3 coding sequence is TGTGCCAGCAGTCCCGCAGGGAGGGAGGCTGAGACCCAGTACTTC.

Worth noting for this clone: The germline gene is not matched at one end of the junction; a read error may be the cause. The J gene is TRBJ2-7, the V gene TRBV7-9, with a weak D call TRBD2 (5 bases). Germline assignment: CDR1 SEHNR and CDR2 FQNEAQ (reference sequence). The CDR3 spans 13 residues. CDR3 loop: CSSSSEGSYEQYF. CDR3 coding DNA: TGTTCCAGCAGCTCAGAGGGCTCCTACGAGCAGTACTTC. The full variable domain, with the rest looked up from reference TRBV7-9 and TRBJ2-7, is DTGVSQNPRHKITKRGQNVTFRCDPISEHNRLYWYRQTLGQGPEFLTYFQNEAQLEKSRLLSDRFSAERPKGSFSTLEIQRTEQGDSAMYLCSSSSEGSYEQYFGPGTRLTVT.

V gene TRBV7-7 combines with J gene TRBJ2-3; TRBD2 agrees at 12 bases. The V gene end was trimmed by 4 bases and the J gene end by 6 bases; junction bases not matched to a gene: 2. The CDR3 contains 14 residues. Germline values: CDR1 SSHAT, CDR2 FNYEAQ (reference sequence). The CDR3 loop is CASSSSGGADTQYF. The CDR3 nucleotides are TGTGCCAGCAGCTCTAGCGGGGGGGCGGATACGCAGTATTTT.

In regard to this clone: A read error may produce the germline difference seen at one junction end. The CDR3 sequence is CSSSLVNLLVNSPLHF. CDR3 bases: TGTTCCAGCAGCTTAGTTAATCTTTTAGTGAATTCACCCCTCCACTTT. This sequence joins TRBV7-9 and TRBJ1-6, with unresolved D. This CDR3 region has 16 residues. The germline CDR1 and CDR2 sequences are SEHNR and FQNEAQ (reference sequence).

This chain connects TRBV19 to TRBJ2-7, with a possible D match to TRBD2 (7 bases). CDR1 and CDR2 from the germline V gene are LNHDA and SQIVND (reference sequence). V was cut by 1 base and J by 0 bases, with 13 bases left in between. The CDR3 runs 16 residues. The CDR3 sequence: CASSIGGGDISYEQYF. DNA for the CDR3: TGTGCCAGTAGTATAGGTGGGGGGGACATCTCCTACGAGCAGTACTTC. The complete variable domain, with remaining parts taken from reference TRBV19 and TRBJ2-7, reads DGGITQSPKYLFRKEGQNVTLSCEQNLNHDAMYWYRQDPGQGLRLIYYSQIVNDFQKGDIAEGYSVSREKKESFPLTVTSAQKNPTAFYLCASSIGGGDISYEQYFGPGTRLTVT.

The chain is built from TRBV6-4 and TRBJ2-3; the D gene is possibly TRBD1 (8 bases). Germline lookup yields CDR1 MRHNA and CDR2 SNTAGT. The V end was cut by 2 bases, the J end by 5 bases, with 14 bases between. CDR3 length: 15 amino acids. DNA for the CDR3: TGTGCCAGCAGTGACGGGACAGGCGGGGGAGATACGCAGTATTTT. This encodes CASSDGTGGGDTQYF.

The V gene is TRBV9, the J gene TRBJ1-1; perhaps TRBD1 as D (6 bases). The germline CDR1 and CDR2 sequences are SGDLS and YYNGEE. This CDR3 contains 13 residues. The V end lost 2 bases, the J end lost 6 bases, and 11 bases lay between the germline ends. The DNA of the CDR3 is TGTGCCAGCAGCGTGACAGGAAGCCCTGAAGCTTTCTTT. Its translation is CASSVTGSPEAFF.

This clone has only a few counts. The rearrangement links TRBV5-4 to TRBJ2-3; 10 bases match TRBD1. Germline V gene lookup returns CDR1 SGHNT and CDR2 YYREEE (reference sequence). The junction had 13 bases not matched to a gene; V was cut back by 5 bases and J by 4 bases. The CDR3 loop spans 17 amino acids. CDR3 DNA: TGTGCCAGCAGTCCATTTACCGGGACAGGGGAAGCAGATACGCAGTATTTT. The encoded protein is CASSPFTGTGEADTQYF. Full variable domain (rest looked up from reference TRBV5-4 and TRBJ2-3): ETGVTQSPTHLIKTRGQQVTLRCSSQSGHNTVSWYQQALGQGPQFIFQYYREEENGRGNFPPRFSGLQFPNYSSELNVNALELDDSALYLCASSPFTGTGEADTQYFGPGTRLTVL.

The CDR3 coding sequence is TGTGCCAGTAGTTCCTGGGGGGGTCACACTGAAGCTTTCTTT. Its translation: CASSSWGGHTEAFF. This rearrangement joins TRBV19 to TRBJ1-1; tentatively, D is TRBD1 (5 bases). This CDR3 comprises 14 residues. Trimming stripped 5 bases from V and 3 bases from J, with 13 bases between. CDR1 and CDR2 (germline): LNHDA, SQIVND (reference sequence). The complete variable domain, with remaining parts taken from reference TRBV19 and TRBJ1-1, reads DGGITQSPKYLFRKEGQNVTLSCEQNLNHDAMYWYRQDPGQGLRLIYYSQIVNDFQKGDIAEGYSVSREKKESFPLTVTSAQKNPTAFYLCASSSWGGHTEAFFGQGTRLTVV.